These 31 T cell receptor beta chains came from one sample sequenced in a study of chemoradiotherapy in HPV16-positive cancers. Libraries were prepared by immunoSEQ multiplex PCR; TCRdb keeps only in-frame clonotypes and omits some of them. The sample yields about 2,800 clones, under 85% seen once. This specimen was tumor tissue, taken from a patient who underwent chemoradiotherapy. These receptors were obtained from a human donor with HPV-associated anogenital cancer.

The rearrangement joins TRBV6-5 to TRBJ1-6; no reliable D call. Germline V gene lookup returns CDR1 MNHEY and CDR2 SVGAGI. CDR3 length: 12 amino acids. V dropped 2 bases and J dropped 6 bases, with 2 bases sitting between them. CDR3 nucleotide sequence: TGTGCCAGCAGTTACGTTAATTCACCCCTCCACTTT. Protein: CASSYVNSPLHF.

This rearrangement joins TRBV5-1 to TRBJ2-5; D is possibly TRBD1 (6 bases). The better agreement between TRBJ2-7 and the DNA end casts doubt on the J call. This CDR3 is 16 amino acids long. The V gene's germline CDR1 is SGHRS and CDR2 YFSETQ. As DNA, the CDR3 is TGCGCCAGCGCCTTCGGGCACCGGGACACCACCCACGAGCAGTACTTC. It specifies CASAFGHRDTTHEQYF.

The chain couples TRBV2 to TRBJ2-5; 9 nucleotides line up with TRBD2. Matching the DNA end better, TRBJ2-7 makes the J call doubtful. The CDR3 consists of 14 residues. Germline V gene lookup returns CDR1 SNHLY and CDR2 FYNNEI. Here the CDR3 reads CASSLGLASDEQYF. The CDR3 DNA follows: TGTGCCAGCAGCTTGGGACTAGCTAGCGACGAGCAGTACTTC.

The chain links TRBV10-3 to TRBJ2-5; D not certain. The end of the DNA aligns better with TRBJ2-7, so the J call may be wrong. Germline V gene data show CDR1 as ENHRY and CDR2 as SYGVKD. CDR3 length equals 13 residues. The CDR3 spells CAISGGSRYEQYF. The CDR3 region has the DNA TGTGCCATCAGTGGGGGTTCACGCTACGAGCAGTACTTC.

The chain recombines TRBV6-5 with TRBJ1-1; D perhaps matches TRBD1 (5 bases). Looked up from germline, CDR1 is MNHEY and CDR2 is SVGAGI. The CDR3 has 14 amino acids. V lost 2 bases and J 1 base, leaving 8 bases between the germline ends. CDR3 amino acids: CASSYVGGNTEAFF. The CDR3 bases are TGTGCCAGCAGTTACGTTGGGGGGAACACTGAAGCTTTCTTT.

V usage is TRBV7-3 and J usage is TRBJ2-1; no reliable D call. The CDR3 contains 15 residues. Per the germline V gene, CDR1 is SGHTA and CDR2 is FQGTGA. Trimming pared 5 bases from V and 6 bases from J, leaving 17 bases between. CDR3 in amino acids: CASSPDAYSINEQFF. CDR3 nucleotide sequence: TGTGCCAGCAGCCCCGATGCCTACTCCATCAATGAGCAGTTCTTC.

J is TRBJ1-2 and V is TRBV15, with 9 bases identical to TRBD1. Germline loops: CDR1 LNHNV, CDR2 YYDKDF (reference sequence). Trimming took 3 bases from V and 8 from J; bases not matched to a gene: 7. The CDR3 is made up of 14 amino acids. CDR3 amino acids: CATSSRRTGEGYTF. The CDR3 region has the DNA TGTGCCACCAGCAGCAGACGGACAGGGGAGGGCTACACCTTC.

V gene TRBV11-3 combines with J gene TRBJ1-1; 10 nucleotides agree with TRBD1. The CDR3 spans 18 residues. The V gene end was trimmed by 5 bases and the J gene end by 1 base; junction bases not matched to a gene: 13. Germline V CDR1 and CDR2: SGHNT, YENEEA. CDR3 region: CASSTPRGDRGQNTEAFF. In DNA form, the CDR3 reads TGTGCCAGCAGCACGCCTAGGGGGGACAGGGGTCAGAACACTGAAGCTTTCTTT. The full variable domain, with the rest looked up from reference TRBV11-3 and TRBJ1-1, is EAGVVQSPRYKIIEKKQPVAFWCNPISGHNTLYWYLQNLGQGPELLIRYENEEAVDDSQLPKDRFSAERLKGVDSTLKIQPAELGDSAVYLCASSTPRGDRGQNTEAFFGQGTRLTVV.

This rearrangement joins TRBV9 to TRBJ2-5; TRBD1 matches at 11 bases. The CDR3 has 13 residues. Germline-derived CDR1 and CDR2 are SGDLS and YYNGEE. J was trimmed by 3 bases and V by 7 bases; bases with no gene match: 2. CDR3 loop: CASQGQGEETQYF. The CDR3 coding sequence is TGTGCCAGCCAGGGACAGGGGGAAGAGACCCAGTACTTC. The full variable domain, completed using reference TRBV9 and TRBJ2-5, is DSGVTQTPKHLITATGQRVTLRCSPRSGDLSVYWYQQSLDQGLQFLIQYYNGEERAKGNILERFSAQQFPDLHSELNLSSLELGDSALYFCASQGQGEETQYFGPGTRLLVL.

This clone was counted a single time. This chain connects TRBV5-1 to TRBJ1-2, with 7 bases aligning to TRBD1. Germline V gene data show CDR1 as SGHRS and CDR2 as YFSETQ. V was pared by 4 bases and J by 4 bases, with 22 bases of the junction left unmatched. This CDR3 comprises 19 residues. The CDR3 sequence: CASSRPHNSQGRSGYGYTF. CDR3 sequence (DNA): TGCGCCAGCAGCCGGCCACACAACTCACAGGGGAGGAGTGGCTATGGCTACACCTTC.

V usage is TRBV29-1 and J usage is TRBJ1-2; tentative D call: TRBD1 (5 bases). Looked up from germline, CDR1 is SQVTM and CDR2 is ANQGSEA. CDR3 size: 13 residues. V was shortened by 3 bases and J by 1 base, with 9 bases between the two germline ends. The CDR3 DNA is TGCAGCGTTGACACAGGATTTAACTATGGCTACACCTTC. This gives the protein CSVDTGFNYGYTF.

The rearrangement links TRBV5-1 to TRBJ2-2; D is uncertain. Trimming cost V 2 bases and J 4 bases, with 6 bases left between them. CDR3 length: 13 residues. From germline, CDR1 is SGHRS and CDR2 YFSETQ. CDR3 loop: CASSLVSTGELFF. DNA of the CDR3: TGCGCCAGCAGCTTAGTCAGCACCGGGGAGCTGTTTTTT.

This clone was seen more than once but under ten times. This chain connects TRBV6-5 to TRBJ1-1; D is uncertain. The CDR3 has 13 residues. V lost 3 bases and J 1 base, leaving 6 bases between the germline ends. Germline CDR1 reads MNHEY; CDR2 reads SVGAGI. The CDR3 DNA reads as TGTGCCAGCAGTTATACGGGGAACACTGAAGCTTTCTTT. It is translated as CASSYTGNTEAFF.

This chain joins TRBV6-6 and TRBJ2-5; 10 nucleotides align to TRBD2. The J call could be wrong; TRBJ2-7 is a better fit for the DNA end. The CDR3 has 15 amino acids. CDR1 MNHNY and CDR2 SVGAGI come from the germline V gene (reference sequence). In nucleotides, the CDR3 is TGTGCCAGCAGTTACGCCGGGACTAGCGTCTACGAGCAGTACTTC. It is translated as CASSYAGTSVYEQYF.

This clone was seen a single time. This rearrangement joins TRBV9 to TRBJ2-1; either TRBD1 or TRBD2 may fit D (6 bases each). The germline V gene encodes CDR1 SGDLS and CDR2 YYNGEE. V dropped 3 bases and J dropped 6 bases, with 10 bases sitting between them. The CDR3 contains 13 residues. The CDR3 loop is CASSEGGSNEQFF. The CDR3 nucleotides read TGTGCCAGCAGCGAAGGGGGGTCCAATGAGCAGTTCTTC.

The chain is built from TRBV4-3 and TRBJ2-7; D possibly matches TRBD1 or TRBD2 (5 bases each). The V and J ends lost 0 bases and 2 bases respectively, with 11 bases between them. This CDR3 comprises 15 residues. CDR1 LGHNA and CDR2 YSLEER come from the germline V gene. The CDR3 loop is CASSQDRGGAYEQYF. The CDR3 DNA sequence: TGCGCCAGCAGCCAAGATCGGGGCGGAGCCTACGAGCAGTACTTC.

This clone was counted once. The rearrangement uses TRBV7-9 and TRBJ2-3; TRBD1 matches 7 bases. Germline V gene sequence: CDR1 SEHNR, CDR2 FQNEAQ (reference sequence). This CDR3 contains 15 residues. Trimming at V came to 0 bases and at J to 4 bases, leaving 4 bases not matched to a gene. Here the CDR3 DNA reads TGTGCCAGCAGCTTAGCAGGGGGCAGGGCAGATACGCAGTATTTT. Its translation is CASSLAGGRADTQYF.

The V gene is TRBV7-2, the J gene TRBJ2-7; no reliable D call. The CDR3 totals 17 residues. V was shortened by 5 bases and J by 0 bases, with 20 bases between the two germline ends. Germline V gene lookup returns CDR1 SGHTA and CDR2 FQGNSA. CDR3 amino acids: CASSAQALIRSSYEQYF. The CDR3 DNA reads TGTGCCAGCAGCGCCCAAGCTCTCATTAGAAGCTCCTACGAGCAGTACTTC.

The chain links TRBV19 to TRBJ1-1, with 8 bases fitting TRBD1. The J segment lost 7 bases and the V segment lost 9 bases, leaving 10 bases of the junction unmatched. The CDR3 runs to 13 residues. The germline V gene encodes CDR1 LNHDA and CDR2 SQIVND (reference sequence). The CDR3 loop is CASLDRGTHEAFF. The CDR3 DNA follows: TGTGCCAGCCTCGACAGGGGAACTCATGAAGCTTTCTTT.

This clone turned up a few times. The V gene is TRBV1, the J gene TRBJ2-2; TRBD1, as called in the table, went unchecked against the DNA. TRBV1 represents a pseudogene. This CDR3 spans 15 amino acids. CDR3 DNA: TGCACCAGCAGCCGACAGGACTCAAACACCGGGGAGCTGTTTTTT. The encoded protein is CTSSRQDSNTGELFF.

V and J are TRBV5-1 and TRBJ2-3, with 8 bases matching TRBD1. V shed 4 bases and J 2 bases; nucleotides not matched to a gene: 3. CDR3 length: 14 residues. Germline-derived CDR1 and CDR2 are SGHRS and YFSETQ. Here the CDR3 reads CASSLQGVTDTQYF. For the CDR3, the DNA is TGCGCCAGCAGCCTACAGGGGGTCACAGATACGCAGTATTTT.

This chain connects TRBV4-3 to TRBJ2-6; D gene ambiguous. CDR3 length: 16 amino acids. The germline CDR1 and CDR2 sequences are LGHNA and YSLEER. V was clipped by 0 bases and J by 2 bases, with 8 bases between them. CDR3 residues: CASSQDQGTGANVLTF. Here the CDR3 DNA reads TGCGCCAGCAGCCAAGATCAAGGAACTGGGGCCAACGTCCTGACTTTC.

V and J are TRBV2 and TRBJ2-5; possible D gene TRBD1, 5 bases. Trimming left V 10 bases short and J 5 bases short, with 20 bases between. This CDR3 is 14 amino acids long. Germline values: CDR1 SNHLY, CDR2 FYNNEI. In nucleotides, the CDR3 is TGTGCCACCAATCGACAGTCCGGGTCGGAGACCCAGTACTTC. Protein sequence: CATNRQSGSETQYF.

V usage is TRBV5-5 and J usage is TRBJ1-1; D perhaps matches TRBD1 (6 bases). CDR3 length: 13 residues. CDR1 is SGHKS, CDR2 YYEKEE, per germline (reference sequence). Trimming cost V 4 bases and J 6 bases, with 13 bases left between them. The chain's CDR3 is CASSRGGDPEAFF. The CDR3 DNA follows: TGTGCCAGCAGCCGAGGGGGGGATCCTGAAGCTTTCTTT.

This chain links TRBV4-2 with TRBJ2-3; the match to TRBD2 covers 14 bases. Germline lookup yields CDR1 LGHNA and CDR2 YNFKEQ. The length of the CDR3 is 18 residues. Germline trimming cut 1 base from V and 1 base from J; bases unmatched to any gene: 4. CDR3 nucleotide sequence: TGTGCCAGCAGCCAAGGACTAGCGGGGGGGCCAGGCACAGATACGCAGTATTTT. Translated, it gives CASSQGLAGGPGTDTQYF.

V usage is TRBV9 and J usage is TRBJ1-1; TRBD1 is a possible D gene (5 bases). Germline CDR1 is SGDLS and CDR2 is YYNGEE. V was pared by 3 bases and J by 5 bases, with 11 bases between. This CDR3 region has 13 residues. CDR3 sequence: CASSEGAGTEAFF. CDR3 coding DNA: TGTGCCAGCAGCGAAGGGGCGGGGACTGAAGCTTTCTTT. Combining the CDR3 with reference TRBV9 and TRBJ1-1 gives the whole variable domain DSGVTQTPKHLITATGQRVTLRCSPRSGDLSVYWYQQSLDQGLQFLIQYYNGEERAKGNILERFSAQQFPDLHSELNLSSLELGDSALYFCASSEGAGTEAFFGQGTRLTVV.

The V gene is TRBV4-3, the J gene TRBJ2-2, with 8 bases identical to TRBD2. The germline gives CDR1 LGHNA, CDR2 YSLEER. The CDR3 has 18 residues. With 0 bases clipped from V and 3 bases from J, the junction kept 9 bases outside the gene matches. Written as DNA, the CDR3 is TGCGCCAGCAGCCAAGAAGGGCTCCTAGCGGGTCACACCGGGGAGCTGTTTTTT. Translating it yields CASSQEGLLAGHTGELFF.

This clone was seen a single time. This chain joins TRBV5-1 and TRBJ2-5; D is possibly TRBD1 or TRBD2 (6 bases each). Germline CDR1 SGHRS, CDR2 YFSETQ. The V end was cut by 0 bases, the J end by 4 bases, with 16 bases between. The CDR3 sequence is 16 residues long. The CDR3 here is CASSLVEGGTRETQYF. CDR3 DNA: TGCGCCAGCAGCTTGGTGGAGGGGGGTACACGAGAGACCCAGTACTTC. The full variable domain, in which reference TRBV5-1 and TRBJ2-5 provide the parts outside the CDR3, is KAGVTQTPRYLIKTRGQQVTLSCSPISGHRSVSWYQQTPGQGLQFLFEYFSETQRNKGNFPGRFSGRQFSNSRSEMNVSTLELGDSALYLCASSLVEGGTRETQYFGPGTRLLVL.

The rearrangement uses TRBV10-2 and TRBJ2-3; D remains ambiguous. Germline CDR1 WSHSY, CDR2 SAAADI. V was trimmed by 8 bases and J by 1 base, leaving 10 bases between them. The CDR3 is 13 residues long. In DNA, the CDR3 is TGCGCCAGCGGAGACCTAGGCACAGATACGCAGTATTTT. Its translation is CASGDLGTDTQYF.

This clone showed up just a few times. V is TRBV4-3 and J is TRBJ2-1; TRBD1 agrees at 8 bases. The germline V gene has CDR1 LGHNA and CDR2 YSLEER. Losses at the gene ends were 0 bases for V and 7 bases for J; bases not matched to a gene: 11. The CDR3 length is 17 residues. CDR3 protein: CASSQDLGTGAFNEQFF. The DNA for the CDR3 is TGCGCCAGCAGCCAAGATCTAGGGACAGGTGCCTTTAATGAGCAGTTCTTC.

There are a few counts of this clone. The rearrangement uses TRBV4-2 and TRBJ2-1; TRBD1 or TRBD2 may be the D gene (5 bases each). V was clipped by 1 base and J by 4 bases, with 11 bases between them. This CDR3 is built from 15 residues. Per germline, CDR1 LGHNA and CDR2 YNFKEQ. The CDR3 is CASSQAGTGYNEQFF. CDR3 in DNA: TGTGCCAGCAGCCAAGCCGGGACGGGATACAATGAGCAGTTCTTC.